This TCR beta chain was recovered during a study of spatial heterogeneity in lung cancer. The overall study: Sequenced were any available follow-up PBMC samples, which had been obtained a median of roughly 2 years after resection.

On this clonotype: Relative to the germline gene, one junction end is altered; a read error may explain this.

TCR cDNA molecules each had a unique molecular identifier. TCRdb re-called the 5' RACE reads with MiXCR, one entry per CDR3 protein. The table shows about 43,000 distinct CDR3 sequences, with roughly 20% occurring only once. There are 14 residues in the CDR3. From germline, CDR1 is SSHAT and CDR2 FNYEAQ (reference sequence). Time point of the sample: blood at routine non-recurrence follow-up after resection. The chain has TRBV7-7 and TRBJ2-3, with D hard to call. The clonotype comes from a female donor with early-stage non-small cell lung cancer. Sequenced here: PBMCs, sampled at follow-up. The CDR3 protein is CASSLGLFTDTQYF. CDR3 sequence (DNA): TGTGCTAGCAGCTTAGGCCTCTTCACAGATACGCAGTATTTT.